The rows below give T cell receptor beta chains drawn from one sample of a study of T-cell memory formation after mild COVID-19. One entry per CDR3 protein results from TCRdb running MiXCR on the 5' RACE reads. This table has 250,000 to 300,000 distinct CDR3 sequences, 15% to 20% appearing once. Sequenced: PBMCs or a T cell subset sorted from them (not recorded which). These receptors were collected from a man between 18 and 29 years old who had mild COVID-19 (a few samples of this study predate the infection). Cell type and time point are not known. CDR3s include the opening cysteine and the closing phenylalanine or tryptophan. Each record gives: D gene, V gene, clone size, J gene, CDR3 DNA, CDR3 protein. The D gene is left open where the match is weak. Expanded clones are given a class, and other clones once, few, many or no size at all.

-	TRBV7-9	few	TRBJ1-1	TGTGCCAGCAGCTTAGGTCCCCACCTGACCGAAGCTTTCTTT	CASSLGPHLTEAFF
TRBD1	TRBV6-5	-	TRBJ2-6	TGTGCCAGCACGCCCACAGGGGGCACCGGGGCCAACGTCCTGACTTTC	CASTPTGGTGANVLTF
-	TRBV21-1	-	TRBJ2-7	TGTGCCAGCAGCAGTAACAGAGTACCAGCCAACGAGCAGTACTTC	CASSSNRVPANEQYF
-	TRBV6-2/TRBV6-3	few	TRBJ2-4	TGTGCCAGCAGTCCGATAGCGGATCCGACCAAAAACATTCAGTACTTC	CASSPIADPTKNIQYF
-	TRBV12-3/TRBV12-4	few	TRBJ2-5	TGTGCCAGCAGTTTTAGGTGGGGGGAGACCCAGTACTTC	CASSFRWGETQYF
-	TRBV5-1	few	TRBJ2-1	TGCGCCAGCCAACAGATCCCCTCCTACAATGAGCAGTTCTTC	CASQQIPSYNEQFF
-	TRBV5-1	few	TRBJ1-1	TGCGCCAGCAGCTTGGCCCTGACGGCGAACACTGAAGCTTTCTTT	CASSLALTANTEAFF
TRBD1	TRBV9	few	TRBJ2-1	TGTGCCAGCAGCCTACTCGACAGGGAGTATCTGAGCGGGCAGTTCTTC	CASSLLDREYLSGQFF
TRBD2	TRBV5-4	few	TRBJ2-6	TGTGCCAGCAGCTTAAGCGGGGCTCGGGGAGGGGCCAACGTCCTGACTTTC	CASSLSGARGGANVLTF
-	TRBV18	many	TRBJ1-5	TGTGCCAGCTCACCTTCCGGAGGAGGTCAGCCCCAGCATTTT	CASSPSGGGQPQHF
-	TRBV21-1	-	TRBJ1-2	TGTGCCAGCAGCAAAGCCCAGGACAGGGGCTATGGCTACACCTTC	CASSKAQDRGYGYTF
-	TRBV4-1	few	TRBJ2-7	TGCGCCAGCAGCCAACGGGACGACCGGGCATTGGAGCAGTACTTC	CASSQRDDRALEQYF
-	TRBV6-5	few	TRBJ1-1	TGTGCCAGCAGTTACTCGTGGGAAAGGAACACTGAAGCTTTCTTT	CASSYSWERNTEAFF
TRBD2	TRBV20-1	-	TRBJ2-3	TGCAGTGCTGTAGCGGGGGGAAAAGATACGCAGTATTTT	CSAVAGGKDTQYF
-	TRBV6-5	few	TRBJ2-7	TGTGCCAGCAGTTACTCTGTAATCTACGAGCAGTACTTC	CASSYSVIYEQYF
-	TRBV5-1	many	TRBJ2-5	TGCGCCAGCAGCTTTTGGGGAGGAGAGACCCAGTACTTC	CASSFWGGETQYF
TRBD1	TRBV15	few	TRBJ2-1	TGTGCCACCAGCGACTCGACAGGGTGGATTAATGAGCAGTTCTTC	CATSDSTGWINEQFF
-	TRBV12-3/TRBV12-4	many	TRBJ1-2	TGTGCCAGCAGGTTAAGGGGGTATGACTATGGCTACACCTTC	CASRLRGYDYGYTF
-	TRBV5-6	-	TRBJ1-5	TGTGCCAGCAGGGCACCCCGGGGGAATCAGCCCCAGCATTTT	CASRAPRGNQPQHF
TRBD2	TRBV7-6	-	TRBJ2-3	TGTGCCAGCACCGAGGGCGGGGGGCCCGGCACAGATACGCAGTATTTT	CASTEGGGPGTDTQYF
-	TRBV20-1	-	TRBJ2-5	TGCAGTGCTACCCCTCCGCTAGAGGAGGAGACCCAGTACTTC	CSATPPLEEETQYF
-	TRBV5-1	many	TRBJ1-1	TGCGCCAGCAGGCTTGGTGGGGAGAACACTGAAGCTTTCTTT	CASRLGGENTEAFF
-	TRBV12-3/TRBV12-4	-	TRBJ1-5	TGTGCCAGCAGCCTGAACCTTGGGCCCCAGCATTTT	CASSLNLGPQHF
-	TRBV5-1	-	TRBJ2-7	TGCGCCAGCAGTCCCGTTCTGGGGGTAGACGTCTCCTACGAGCAGTACTTC	CASSPVLGVDVSYEQYF
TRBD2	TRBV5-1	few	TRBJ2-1	TGCGCCAGCAGCTTGGCCGGGACTAGCGGGGGGGCTTCTGAGCAGTTCTTC	CASSLAGTSGGASEQFF
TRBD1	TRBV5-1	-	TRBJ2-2	TGCGCCAGCAGCCTACAGGGGGGAACCGGGGAGCTGTTTTTT	CASSLQGGTGELFF
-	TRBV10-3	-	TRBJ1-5	TGTGCCATCAGTGAAGTTCGGGGGGGTCCCAATCAGCCCCAGCATTTT	CAISEVRGGPNQPQHF
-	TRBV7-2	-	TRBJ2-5	TGTGCCAGCAGCGCCCGGACGTGGGACCAAGAGACCCAGTACTTC	CASSARTWDQETQYF
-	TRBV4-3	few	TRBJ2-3	TGCGCCAGCAGCCAAGAGGCCCTAGACCCAGATACGCAGTATTTT	CASSQEALDPDTQYF
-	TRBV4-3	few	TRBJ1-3	TGCGCCAGCAGTTCCGGGGGGTCTGGAAACACCATATATTTT	CASSSGGSGNTIYF
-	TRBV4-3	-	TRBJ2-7	TGCGCCAGCAGCACTCGCCAGGGTTACGAGCAGTACTTC	CASSTRQGYEQYF
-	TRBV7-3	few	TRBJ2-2	TGTGCCAGCACCCCGGATCCCACCGGGGAGCTGTTTTTT	CASTPDPTGELFF
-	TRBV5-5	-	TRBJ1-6	TGTGCCAGCAGCGGGGGGACTCGCGGGGCGAATTGGTCACCCCTCCACTTT	CASSGGTRGANWSPLHF
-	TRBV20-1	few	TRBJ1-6	TGCAGTGCTAGACAGGGTCTTTATTCACCCCTCCACTTT	CSARQGLYSPLHF
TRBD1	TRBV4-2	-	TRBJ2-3	TGTGCCAGCAGCCAAGATCTGGGACAGGGATCAGATACGCAGTATTTT	CASSQDLGQGSDTQYF
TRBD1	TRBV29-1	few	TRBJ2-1	TGCAGCGTGGGACAGTACAATGAGCAGTTCTTC	CSVGQYNEQFF
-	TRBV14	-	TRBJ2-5	TGTGCCAGCAGCCAAGAGGCTTGGCAAGAGACCCAGTACTTC	CASSQEAWQETQYF
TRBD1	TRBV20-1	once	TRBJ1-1	TGCAGTGCCTTACCGGGGACAGGGTGGATAACTGAAGCTTTCTTT	CSALPGTGWITEAFF
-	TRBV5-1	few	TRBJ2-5	TGCGCCAGCAGCTTAGTGGCGCAGGAGACCCAGTACTTC	CASSLVAQETQYF
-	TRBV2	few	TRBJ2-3	TGTGCCAGCAGTGCCGACTGGGGCACAGATACGCAGTATTTT	CASSADWGTDTQYF
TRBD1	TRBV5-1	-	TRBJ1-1	TGCGCCAGCAGCTTGACAGGGGTAACTGAAGCTTTCTTT	CASSLTGVTEAFF
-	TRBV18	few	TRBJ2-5	TGTGCCAGCTCGGGCCGGAGGGACCAAGAGACCCAGTACTTC	CASSGRRDQETQYF
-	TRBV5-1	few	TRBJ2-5	TGCGCCAGCAGCTTCGACGAGACCCAGTACTTC	CASSFDETQYF
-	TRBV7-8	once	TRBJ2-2	TGTGCCAGCAGCGAAATAGCAGGGGAGAACACCGGGGAGCTGTTTTTT	CASSEIAGENTGELFF
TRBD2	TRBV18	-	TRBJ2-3	TGTGCCAGCTCAACAGGGACTAGCGGGAGAGTGTTGGATACGCAGTATTTT	CASSTGTSGRVLDTQYF
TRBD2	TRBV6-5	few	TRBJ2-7	TGTGCCAGCAGTCCCGGACTAGCGCGCGAGCAGTACTTC	CASSPGLAREQYF
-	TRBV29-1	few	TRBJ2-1	TGCAGCGTCCACGAACTTGGGCAGTTCTTC	CSVHELGQFF
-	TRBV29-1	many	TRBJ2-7	TGCAGCGTTGAAGGGGTAGAGGATTACGAGCAGTACTTC	CSVEGVEDYEQYF
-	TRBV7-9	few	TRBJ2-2	TGTGCCAGCAGCTTGAGCGGACGGACACCGAACACCGGGGAGCTGTTTTTT	CASSLSGRTPNTGELFF
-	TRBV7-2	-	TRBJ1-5	TGTGCCAGCAGCCGGGACACTAGCAATCAGCCCCAGCATTTT	CASSRDTSNQPQHF
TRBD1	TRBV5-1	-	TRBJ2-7	TGCGCCAGCAGCAGGGACAGCTCTACCTCCTACGAGCAGTACTTC	CASSRDSSTSYEQYF
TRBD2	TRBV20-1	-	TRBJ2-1	TGCAGTGCTCCGTCACGCCCTAGCGGGGTAAGATACAATGAGCAGTTCTTC	CSAPSRPSGVRYNEQFF
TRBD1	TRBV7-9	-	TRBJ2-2	TGTGCCAGCAGTCCCCGGTCACAGGGGGTGGCCGGGGAGCTGTTTTTT	CASSPRSQGVAGELFF
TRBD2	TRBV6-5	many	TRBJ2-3	TGTGCCAGCAGTTACTCGGCACTAGCGGGGGGCCCCACAGATACGCAGTATTTT	CASSYSALAGGPTDTQYF
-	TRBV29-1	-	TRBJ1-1	TGCAGCGTTGAACCCGTGGCAGGGTGGTACACTGAAGCTTTCTTT	CSVEPVAGWYTEAFF
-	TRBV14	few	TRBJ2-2	TGTGCCAGCAGCCAAGCCTGGGGGCTAGTCACCGGGGAGCTGTTTTTT	CASSQAWGLVTGELFF